These T cell receptor beta chains were read from a single sample in a study of identical twins. TCRdb passed the 5' RACE reads through MiXCR, listing each CDR3 protein once. The repertoire consists of about 340,000 distinct CDR3 sequences, with 9% to 15% occurring once and the leading ten covering more than 6%. These data were also reused for a study on yellow fever vaccine responses in identical twins.

Sequenced: CD8+ T cells sorted from blood. Every receptor here comes from a woman between 18 and 29 years old in good health. CDR3s include the opening cysteine and the closing phenylalanine or tryptophan. A D gene is named only where the DNA matches it firmly. Some rows mark clone size as missing; the rest say once, few, many or name a class of expanded clone.

CDR3 protein	CDR3 DNA	V gene	J gene	D gene	clone size
CASGDSGANVLTF	TGTGCTAGCGGGGACTCTGGGGCCAACGTCCTGACTTTC	TRBV9	TRBJ2-6	TRBD2	many
CASSLSGTGGSYTGELFF	TGTGCCAGCAGTTTATCCGGGACTGGAGGGTCTTACACCGGGGAGCTGTTTTTT	TRBV28	TRBJ2-2	.	many
CASSNPSNEQFF	TGTGCCAGCAGTAACCCTTCCAATGAGCAGTTCTTC	TRBV2	TRBJ2-1	.	few
CASSRRSGRGETQYF	TGTGCCAGCAGCCGAAGGTCGGGACGGGGGGAGACCCAGTACTTC	TRBV6-1	TRBJ2-5	.	.
CASSQIEYSNEQFF	TGTGCCAGCAGCCAAATTGAGTATTCCAATGAGCAGTTCTTC	TRBV14	TRBJ2-1	.	.
CASSLEIYNEQFF	TGTGCCAGCAGCTTGGAGATCTACAATGAGCAGTTCTTC	TRBV5-6	TRBJ2-1	.	few
CASSRAPWSGRDRYEQYF	TGTGCCAGCAGTCGTGCCCCATGGAGCGGGAGGGATAGGTACGAGCAGTACTTC	TRBV6-1	TRBJ2-7	TRBD2	.
CASSLWGERTYEQYF	TGTGCCAGCAGTTTATGGGGCGAGCGAACCTACGAGCAGTACTTC	TRBV28	TRBJ2-7	.	.
CASSSLAGGTNTGELFF	TGTGCCAGCAGCTCCCTAGCGGGGGGGACCAACACCGGGGAGCTGTTTTTT	TRBV7-7	TRBJ2-2	TRBD2	many
CASSRGGDEQFF	TGTGCCAGCAGCCGGGGGGGGGATGAGCAGTTCTTC	TRBV27	TRBJ2-1	TRBD2	many
CATSRRNSNQPQHF	TGTGCCACCAGCAGACGGAATAGCAATCAGCCCCAGCATTTT	TRBV24-1	TRBJ1-5	.	once
CASSQDAGINPGELFF	TGCGCCAGCAGCCAAGATGCAGGGATCAATCCCGGGGAGCTGTTTTTT	TRBV4-1	TRBJ2-2	.	few
CASSKRWNTGELFF	TGTGCCAGCAGCAAACGATGGAACACCGGGGAGCTGTTTTTT	TRBV6-4	TRBJ2-2	.	few
CATSDFSRLGEDTQYF	TGTGCCACCAGTGATTTTAGCCGCCTTGGGGAAGATACGCAGTATTTT	TRBV24-1	TRBJ2-3	.	.
CASTLGRNPVSETQYF	TGTGCCAGCACCCTCGGGCGGAATCCAGTCTCGGAGACCCAGTACTTC	TRBV28	TRBJ2-5	.	.
CAISDWESGNEQFF	TGTGCCATCAGTGACTGGGAATCGGGGAATGAGCAGTTCTTC	TRBV10-3	TRBJ2-1	.	few
CASSTPPFGEGGGELFF	TGTGCCAGTAGTACACCCCCGTTCGGCGAAGGAGGCGGGGAGCTGTTTTTT	TRBV19	TRBJ2-2	.	.
CASSLRGTHEQYF	TGTGCCAGCAGCTTGCGGGGAACCCACGAGCAGTACTTC	TRBV7-9	TRBJ2-7	.	few
CSARSPWVTDQYQETQYF	TGCAGTGCTAGATCCCCTTGGGTAACGGATCAGTACCAAGAGACCCAGTACTTC	TRBV20-1	TRBJ2-5	.	.
CASSPRTGAGETQYF	TGTGCCAGCAGTCCAAGGACAGGGGCCGGGGAGACCCAGTACTTC	TRBV6-1	TRBJ2-5	TRBD1	.
CASSYAAVDEQFF	TGTGCCAGCAGTTACGCAGCCGTGGATGAGCAGTTCTTC	TRBV6-2/TRBV6-3	TRBJ2-1	.	.
CASSPIYSGGDLNTGELFF	TGTGCCAGCAGCCCAATATATAGCGGGGGTGATCTGAACACCGGGGAGCTGTTTTTT	TRBV3-1	TRBJ2-2	TRBD2	few
CASSTPLGGAGGELFF	TGTGCCAGCAGCACTCCTCTCGGAGGGGCTGGCGGGGAGCTGTTTTTT	TRBV12-3/TRBV12-4	TRBJ2-2	.	.
CASSHRGRVQTEAFF	TGTGCCAGCAGCCACCGGGGGCGAGTACAAACTGAAGCTTTCTTT	TRBV3-1	TRBJ1-1	.	.
CASSLPRQGGGETQYF	TGTGCCAGCAGCTTACCTCGACAGGGAGGTGGGGAGACCCAGTACTTC	TRBV7-9	TRBJ2-5	.	many
CASSVQGSSGAQETQYF	TGTGCCAGCAGTGTCCAGGGAAGTAGCGGGGCACAAGAGACCCAGTACTTC	TRBV2	TRBJ2-5	TRBD2	.
CASSKLAGGDTDTQYF	TGTGCCAGCAGCAAACTAGCGGGAGGGGACACAGATACGCAGTATTTT	TRBV2	TRBJ2-3	TRBD2	few
CASSLMTGVTDTQYF	TGTGCCAGCAGCTTAATGACAGGGGTTACAGATACGCAGTATTTT	TRBV11-2	TRBJ2-3	TRBD1	few
CALRTATYNEQFF	TGTGCCCTCCGGACGGCCACTTACAATGAGCAGTTCTTC	TRBV10-3	TRBJ2-1	.	.
CASSFTWAEGNQPQHF	TGTGCCAGCAGCTTTACCTGGGCAGAGGGCAATCAGCCCCAGCATTTT	TRBV7-9	TRBJ1-5	.	few
CSGASVDTGELFF	TGCAGCGGGGCCAGTGTGGACACCGGGGAGCTGTTTTTT	TRBV20-1	TRBJ2-2	.	many
CSATSGLAGEGELFF	TGCAGTGCTACATCGGGACTAGCGGGAGAAGGGGAGCTGTTTTTT	TRBV20-1	TRBJ2-2	TRBD2	once
CASSQGGKYEQYF	TGTGCCAGCAGCCAAGGCGGCAAATACGAGCAGTACTTC	TRBV4-2	TRBJ2-7	.	.
CASSQSGTIYEQYF	TGTGCCAGCAGCCAATCCGGGACTATCTACGAGCAGTACTTC	TRBV4-2	TRBJ2-7	TRBD2	.
CASNGQGLSGRLDEQFF	TGTGCCAGCAACGGACAGGGTCTAAGCGGGAGGCTGGATGAGCAGTTCTTC	TRBV7-2	TRBJ2-1	.	few
CASSHTLSGGAGTQYF	TGTGCCAGCAGTCACACGCTTAGCGGGGGGGCGGGGACCCAGTACTTC	TRBV27	TRBJ2-5	TRBD2	.
CSVRLAGDLYNEQFF	TGCAGTGTCCGACTAGCGGGAGACCTATACAATGAGCAGTTCTTC	TRBV20-1	TRBJ2-1	TRBD2	.
CASSDPETGAGNTIYF	TGCGCCAGCAGTGACCCGGAGACAGGGGCTGGAAACACCATATATTTT	TRBV10-1	TRBJ1-3	TRBD1	few
CASSFGSGTGATTGELFF	TGTGCCAGCAGCTTTGGTAGCGGGACAGGGGCGACCACCGGGGAGCTGTTTTTT	TRBV5-6	TRBJ2-2	TRBD1	few
CASSSLREYNEQFF	TGTGCCAGCAGTTCCCTGCGGGAGTACAATGAGCAGTTCTTC	TRBV6-2/TRBV6-3	TRBJ2-1	TRBD2	.
CASRLGGNEQFF	TGTGCCAGCAGATTAGGGGGGAATGAGCAGTTCTTC	TRBV5-6	TRBJ2-1	.	few
CASSLDWRQGIRFNEQFF	TGTGCCAGCAGCTTAGATTGGCGCCAGGGGATTCGGTTCAATGAGCAGTTCTTC	TRBV11-2	TRBJ2-1	.	.
CASSQDEGARGETQYF	TGCGCCAGCAGCCAAGACGAGGGGGCCAGAGGGGAGACCCAGTACTTC	TRBV4-1	TRBJ2-5	TRBD1	few
CASSQQGGSYEQYF	TGCGCCAGCAGCCAGCAAGGGGGCTCCTACGAGCAGTACTTC	TRBV5-1	TRBJ2-7	.	.
CASSLAQTVSGANVLTF	TGTGCCAGCAGCTTAGCCCAAACAGTGTCTGGGGCCAACGTCCTGACTTTC	TRBV7-9	TRBJ2-6	.	few
CASSSVATNEKLFF	TGTGCCAGCAGTTCAGTTGCAACTAATGAAAAACTGTTTTTT	TRBV6-5	TRBJ1-4	.	few
CASSQPSGVGTDTQYF	TGTGCCAGCAGCCAGCCTTCAGGGGTAGGGACAGATACGCAGTATTTT	TRBV4-2	TRBJ2-3	.	many
CATSEGTGPLLDTQYF	TGTGCCACCAGTGAAGGGACAGGGCCATTGTTAGATACGCAGTATTTT	TRBV24-1	TRBJ2-3	TRBD1	many
CASSPSGTGTQPQHF	TGTGCCAGCAGCCCCTCCGGGACAGGGACTCAGCCCCAGCATTTT	TRBV9	TRBJ1-5	TRBD1	.
CASSLQFDEQFF	TGTGCCAGCAGTTTACAGTTCGATGAGCAGTTCTTC	TRBV12-3/TRBV12-4	TRBJ2-1	.	few
CASSGQDDQPQHF	TGTGCCAGCAGCGGACAGGATGATCAGCCCCAGCATTTT	TRBV5-6	TRBJ1-5	TRBD1	many
CASSLERTGRTGELFF	TGTGCCAGCAGTTTAGAGAGGACAGGGAGGACCGGGGAGCTGTTTTTT	TRBV27	TRBJ2-2	TRBD1	.